Reported below is one TCR beta chain. Antigen unknown. This specimen belongs to a study of CD4 T cells in relation to SARS-CoV-2 and coronaviruses. Overall study: TCR beta CDR3s were sequenced after roughly ten-day antigen culture of PBMCs. Negative control cultures got HIV-1 Nef peptides or no peptide. Study-wide points: In approximately 71% of donors, memory CD4+ clonotypes crossrecognized SARS-CoV-2 and at least one common cold coronavirus spike.

Unexposed donor CD4+ T cells date from about 2011-2018, before the COVID-19 pandemic. The cells were cultured for 9 to 11 days before CD4+ T cells were isolated. The length of the CDR3 is 15 residues. Germline V lookup: CDR1 SGHRS, CDR2 YFSETQ. V lost 0 bases and J lost 1, with 10 bases in between. Libraries were prepared by immunoSEQ multiplex PCR; TCRdb keeps only in-frame clonotypes and omits some of them. The sample shows 10,000 to 11,000 clones, about 81% of them seen only once. The clonotype was recovered from a human donor in good health. The chain carries TRBV5-1 and TRBJ2-5; D possibly corresponds to TRBD2 (6 bases). The sequencing input was CD4+ T cells from PBMCs, cultured in vitro. The CDR3 DNA is TGCGCCAGCAGCTTGGCCGGGACTTCCCAAGAGACCCAGTACTTC. It encodes CASSLAGTSQETQYF.